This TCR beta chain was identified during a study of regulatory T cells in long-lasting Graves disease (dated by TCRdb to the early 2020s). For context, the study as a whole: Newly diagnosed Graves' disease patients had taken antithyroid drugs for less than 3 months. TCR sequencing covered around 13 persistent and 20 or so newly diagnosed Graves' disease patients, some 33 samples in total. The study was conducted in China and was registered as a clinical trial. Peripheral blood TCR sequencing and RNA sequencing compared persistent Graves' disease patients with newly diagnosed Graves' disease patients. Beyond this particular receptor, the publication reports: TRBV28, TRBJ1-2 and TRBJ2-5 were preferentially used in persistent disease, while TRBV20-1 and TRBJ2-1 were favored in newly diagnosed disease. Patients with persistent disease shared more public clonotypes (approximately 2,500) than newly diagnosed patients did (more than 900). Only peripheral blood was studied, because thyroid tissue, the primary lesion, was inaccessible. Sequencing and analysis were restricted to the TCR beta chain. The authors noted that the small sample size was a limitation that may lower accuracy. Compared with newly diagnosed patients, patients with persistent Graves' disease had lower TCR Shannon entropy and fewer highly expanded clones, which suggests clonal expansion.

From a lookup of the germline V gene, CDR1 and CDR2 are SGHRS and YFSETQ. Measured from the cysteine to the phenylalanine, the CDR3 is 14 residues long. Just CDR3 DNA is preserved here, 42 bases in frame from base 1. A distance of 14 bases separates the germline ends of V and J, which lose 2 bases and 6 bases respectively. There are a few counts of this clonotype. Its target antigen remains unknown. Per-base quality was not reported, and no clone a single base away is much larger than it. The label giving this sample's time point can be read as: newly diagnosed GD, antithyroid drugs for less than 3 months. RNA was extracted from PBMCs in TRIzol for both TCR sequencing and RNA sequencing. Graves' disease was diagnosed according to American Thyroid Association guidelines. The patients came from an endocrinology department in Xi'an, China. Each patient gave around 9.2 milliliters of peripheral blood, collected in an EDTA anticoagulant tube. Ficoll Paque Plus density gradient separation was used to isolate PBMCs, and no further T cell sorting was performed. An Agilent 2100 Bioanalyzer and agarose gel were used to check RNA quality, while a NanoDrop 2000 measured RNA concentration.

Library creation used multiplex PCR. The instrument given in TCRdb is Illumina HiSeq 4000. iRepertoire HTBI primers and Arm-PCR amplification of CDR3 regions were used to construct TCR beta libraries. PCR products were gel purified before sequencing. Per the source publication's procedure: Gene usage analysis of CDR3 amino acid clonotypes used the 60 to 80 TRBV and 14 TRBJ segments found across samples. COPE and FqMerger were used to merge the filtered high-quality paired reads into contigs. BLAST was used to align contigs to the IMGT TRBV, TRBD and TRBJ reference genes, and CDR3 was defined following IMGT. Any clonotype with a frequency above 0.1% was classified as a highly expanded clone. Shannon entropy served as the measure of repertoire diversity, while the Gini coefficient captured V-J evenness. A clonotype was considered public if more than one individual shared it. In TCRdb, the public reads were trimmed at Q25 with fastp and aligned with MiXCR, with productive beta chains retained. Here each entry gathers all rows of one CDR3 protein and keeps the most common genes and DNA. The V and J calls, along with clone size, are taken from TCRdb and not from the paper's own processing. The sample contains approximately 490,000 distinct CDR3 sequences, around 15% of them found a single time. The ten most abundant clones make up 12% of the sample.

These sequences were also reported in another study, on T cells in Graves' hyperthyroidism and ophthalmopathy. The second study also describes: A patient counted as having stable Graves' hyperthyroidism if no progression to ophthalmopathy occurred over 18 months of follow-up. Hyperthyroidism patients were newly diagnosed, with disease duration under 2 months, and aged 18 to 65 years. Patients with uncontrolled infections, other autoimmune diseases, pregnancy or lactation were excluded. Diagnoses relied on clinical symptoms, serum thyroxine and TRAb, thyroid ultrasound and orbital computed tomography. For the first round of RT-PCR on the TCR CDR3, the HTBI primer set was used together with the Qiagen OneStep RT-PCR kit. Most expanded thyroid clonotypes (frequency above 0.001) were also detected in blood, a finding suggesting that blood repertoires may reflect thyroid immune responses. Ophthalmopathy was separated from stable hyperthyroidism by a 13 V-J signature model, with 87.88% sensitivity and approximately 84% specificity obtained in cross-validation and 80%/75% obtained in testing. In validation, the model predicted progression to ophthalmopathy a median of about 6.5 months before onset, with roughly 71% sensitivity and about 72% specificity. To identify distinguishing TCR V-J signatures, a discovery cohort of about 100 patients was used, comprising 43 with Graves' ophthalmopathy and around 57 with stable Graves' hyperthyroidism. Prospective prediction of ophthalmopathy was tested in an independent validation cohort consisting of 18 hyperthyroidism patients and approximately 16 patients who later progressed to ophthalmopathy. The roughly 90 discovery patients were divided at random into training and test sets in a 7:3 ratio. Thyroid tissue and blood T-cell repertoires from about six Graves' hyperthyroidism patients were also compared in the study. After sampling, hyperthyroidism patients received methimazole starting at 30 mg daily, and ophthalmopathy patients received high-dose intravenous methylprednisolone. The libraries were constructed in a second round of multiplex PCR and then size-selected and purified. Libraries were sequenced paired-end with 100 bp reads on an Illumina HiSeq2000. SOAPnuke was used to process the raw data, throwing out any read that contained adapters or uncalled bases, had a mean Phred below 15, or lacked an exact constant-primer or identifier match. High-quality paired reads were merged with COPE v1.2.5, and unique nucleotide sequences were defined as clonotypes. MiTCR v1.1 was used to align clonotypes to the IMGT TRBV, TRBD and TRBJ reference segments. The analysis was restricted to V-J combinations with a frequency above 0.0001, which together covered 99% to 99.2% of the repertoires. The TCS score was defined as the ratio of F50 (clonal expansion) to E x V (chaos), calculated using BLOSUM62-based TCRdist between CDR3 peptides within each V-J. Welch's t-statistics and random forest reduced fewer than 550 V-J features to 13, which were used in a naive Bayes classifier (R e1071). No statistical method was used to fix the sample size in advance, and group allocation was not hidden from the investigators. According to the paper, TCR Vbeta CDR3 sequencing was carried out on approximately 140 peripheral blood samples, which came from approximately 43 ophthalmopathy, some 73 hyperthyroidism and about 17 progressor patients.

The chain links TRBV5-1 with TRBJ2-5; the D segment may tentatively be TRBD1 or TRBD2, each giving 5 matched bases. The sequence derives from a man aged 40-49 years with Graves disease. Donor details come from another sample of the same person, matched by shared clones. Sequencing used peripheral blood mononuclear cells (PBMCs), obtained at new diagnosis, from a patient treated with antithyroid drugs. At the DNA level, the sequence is TGCGCCAGCAGCTTTAGGGACGGAGAGAAGACCCAGTACTTC. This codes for CASSFRDGEKTQYF. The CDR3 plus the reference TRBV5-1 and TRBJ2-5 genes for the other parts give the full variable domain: KAGVTQTPRYLIKTRGQQVTLSCSPISGHRSVSWYQQTPGQGLQFLFEYFSETQRNKGNFPGRFSGRQFSNSRSEMNVSTLELGDSALYLCASSFRDGEKTQYFGPGTRLLVL.